This T cell receptor (beta chain) was obtained from a study of shared clonotypes between healthy human individuals. Clones were sequenced by immunoSEQ multiplex PCR, and TCRdb holds only the in-frame ones, with some missing. Altogether 2.3 million or so clones are present, approximately 95% being singletons, with the ten largest covering 0.39%. This CDR3 is built from 12 residues. V was cut by 0 bases and J by 6 bases, with 5 bases left in between. From germline, CDR1 is LGHNA and CDR2 YNFKEQ. This clonotype was obtained from a man aged 18 to 29 in good health. Some clones in this sample may be carry-over from other donors' samples. The chain links TRBV4-2 to TRBJ1-1; D is undetermined. The sample comprised naive CD4+ T cells from PBMCs. The subset denotes: CD45RA+ positively selected. The CDR3 region has the DNA TGTGCCAGCAGCCAAGATGGTCCTGAAGCTTTCTTT. Translating it yields CASSQDGPEAFF.